This T cell receptor (beta chain) is from a study of blood T cell repertoires in COVID-19. Study context: Samples came from the United States, Italy and Spain, spanning acute and convalescent COVID-19. PBMCs, B-cell-depleted T cells, or T cells provided the cDNA or gDNA that made up the material.

The germline CDR1 and CDR2 sequences are SNHLY and FYNNEI. The ends were cut back, 4 bases at V and 4 bases at J, with 7 bases in the middle. This CDR3 spans 13 amino acids. Authors' methods: Amplification with reference gene primers provided the estimates of nucleated cell counts. Profiling relied on immunoSEQ multiplex PCR, and the TCRdb table lists in-frame clones only, not all of them. The V and J calls and the clone size are those of that table, but D and trimming were determined from the DNA. Here the sample spans roughly 250,000 clones, roughly four fifths being singletons. This clone has a handful of counts.

The receptor's source is a woman aged 55-69 years with active or convalescent COVID-19. The sample consisted of peripheral blood. The rearrangement uses TRBV2 and TRBJ2-2, with D possibly being TRBD1 (5 bases). CDR3 loop: CASSVRGTGELFF. Here the CDR3 DNA reads TGTGCCAGCAGTGTTAGGGGCACCGGGGAGCTGTTTTTT.